This TCR beta chain was obtained from a study of blood T cell repertoires in COVID-19. Participant-given clinical history determined each cohort assignment. Original processing methods: It was from reference gene primer amplification that nucleated cell counts were estimated. Only in-frame clones appear in the TCRdb table, and some are missing; sequencing was by immunoSEQ multiplex PCR. That table supplies the V and J calls and clone size; D and trimming were determined from the DNA. The data contain 360,000 or so clones, about 88% of them seen just once; the ten biggest clones take up about 2.7%. The sample consisted of PBMCs or T cells enriched from blood (not recorded which). The clonotype originates from a woman under 40 who had recovered from COVID-19.

As DNA, the CDR3 is TGTGCCAGCAGGGGACAAAGACAGGGAGTAGCTTTCTTT. Translated: CASRGQRQGVAFF. The chain couples TRBV2 to TRBJ1-1, with 7 bases lining up with TRBD1. The CDR3 contains 13 residues. CDR1 is SNHLY, CDR2 FYNNEI, per germline. V lost 6 bases, J lost 10 bases, and 11 bases stayed unmatched.